This T cell receptor (beta chain) was sequenced in a study of blood T cell repertoires in COVID-19. Study information: Sources were T cells, B-cell-depleted T cells, or PBMCs; the material itself was cDNA or gDNA.

Trimming pared 5 bases from V and 7 bases from J, leaving 12 bases between. Germline V gives CDR1 LGHDT, CDR2 YNNKEL (reference sequence). The CDR3 spans 13 residues. The age range of participants was about 18 to 95 years, with residence in about two dozen US areas. Donors in Cohort 3 counted as recovered after two negative PCRs, clearance, or symptom resolution. Per the original data handling: Amplification of reference gene primers was used by the study to estimate nucleated cell counts. Here immunoSEQ multiplex PCR was the method, and the copy in TCRdb shows in-frame clones only, minus some. Clonal size and the V and J genes are those of that table, whereas D and trimming came from the DNA. The sample lists some 260,000 clones, 75% to 95% seen once, with approximately 2% in the top ten.

V is TRBV3-1 (or the pseudogene TRBV3-2) and J is TRBJ2-1; a weak D match, TRBD1 (6 bases). Sequencing was done on a sample of PBMCs or T cells enriched from blood (not recorded which). The origin of this receptor is a woman in her late teens or twenties who had recovered from COVID-19. This chain's CDR3 is CASSGNTGNEQFF. CDR3 DNA sequence: TGTGCCAGCAGCGGAAATACAGGGAATGAGCAGTTCTTC.